This T cell receptor (beta chain) was documented in a study of T cells after yellow fever vaccination. This CDR3 is built from 11 residues. The V gene's germline CDR1 is MNHEY and CDR2 SVGEGT. Between the trimmed V and J ends, which lost 8 bases and 11 bases, there was a span of 15 bases. This clonotype was seen more than once but under ten times. No antigen is known for it. Study results and limitations: Boosting was followed by the reappearance of most primary-vaccination clones (about 97% CD4, around 86% CD8).

A single record per CDR3 protein comes from TCRdb applying MiXCR to the 5' RACE reads. The sample has approximately 510,000 distinct CDR3 sequences, 21% seen once; the top ten hold roughly a sixth. The sequence was obtained from a man younger than 35 who received the YFV17D yellow fever vaccine. This chain uses TRBV6-2 or TRBV6-3 with TRBJ1-1, with D possibly matching TRBD1 (5 bases). The sample here was PBMCs, taken less than 25 days after the first yellow fever vaccination. CDR3 in DNA: TGTGCCAGCGCCCAGGGACTGTTGGCTTTCTTT. Translating it yields CASAQGLLAFF.